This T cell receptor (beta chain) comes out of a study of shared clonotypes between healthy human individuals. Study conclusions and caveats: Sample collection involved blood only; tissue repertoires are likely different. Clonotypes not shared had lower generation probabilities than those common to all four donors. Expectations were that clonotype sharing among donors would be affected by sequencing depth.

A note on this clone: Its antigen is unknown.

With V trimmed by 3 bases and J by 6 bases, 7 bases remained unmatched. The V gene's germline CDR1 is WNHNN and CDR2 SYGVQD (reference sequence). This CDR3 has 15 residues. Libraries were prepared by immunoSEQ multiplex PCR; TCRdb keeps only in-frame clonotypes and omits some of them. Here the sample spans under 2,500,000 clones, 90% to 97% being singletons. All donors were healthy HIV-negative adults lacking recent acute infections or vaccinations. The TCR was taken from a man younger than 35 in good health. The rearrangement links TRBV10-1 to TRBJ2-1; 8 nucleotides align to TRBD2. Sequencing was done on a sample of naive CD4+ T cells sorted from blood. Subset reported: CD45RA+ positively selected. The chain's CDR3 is CASSDGGGNANEQFF. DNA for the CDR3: TGCGCCAGCAGTGACGGGGGGGGGAATGCCAATGAGCAGTTCTTC.